This T cell receptor beta chain was sequenced in a study of monozygotic twins with inflammatory bowel disease. The CDR3 has 15 amino acids. Germline V gene data show CDR1 as DFQATT and CDR2 as SNEGSKA (reference sequence). A note on this clonotype: Its antigen is still unknown.

Template switching was used to attach UMIs, which incorporated a 6-nucleotide sample barcode. With about 17 and 10 cycles respectively, two nested PCRs were carried out on TCRalpha and TCRbeta cDNA. TCRdb re-called the 5' RACE reads and shows each CDR3 protein once, DNA omitted. The sample data list fewer than 450,000 distinct CDR3 sequences. Blood (around 2.5 ml) was collected from every donor individually. Findings and limits, study-wide: Heterogeneous immunosuppressive treatment regimens may have introduced variability into patient repertoires.

This chain connects TRBV20-1 to TRBJ1-4; TCRdb returns TRBD1, unconfirmable since there is no DNA. The sample was blood. The sequence derives from a human donor with ulcerative colitis or Crohn's disease, or a healthy co-twin of an affected twin (not recorded which). CDR3: CSARPWTNPLEKLFF.